The next 6 T cell receptor beta chains were all read from a single sample in a study of shared clonotypes between healthy human individuals. Method: immunoSEQ multiplex PCR; TCRdb's copy keeps in-frame clones and lacks some. Of 490,000 or so clones listed, less than 80% are singletons. Specimen: PBMCs. These receptors were collected from a woman aged 40 to 50 in good health. Some clones in this sample may be carry-over from other donors' samples.

The rearrangement joins TRBV6-1 to TRBJ2-7; perhaps TRBD1 as D (6 bases). This CDR3 has 15 residues. In germline, CDR1 is MNHNS, CDR2 SASEGT. Trimming shortened V by 7 bases and J by 2 bases, and 18 bases separated the two germline ends. The CDR3 here is CASTLSVSGAYEQYF. CDR3 coding DNA: TGTGCCAGCACTCTCAGCGTGTCAGGGGCCTACGAGCAGTACTTC.

V usage is TRBV10-3 and J usage is TRBJ1-4; 9 bases are shared with TRBD1. From germline, CDR1 is ENHRY and CDR2 SYGVKD. The CDR3 covers 14 residues. The V segment lost 6 bases and the J segment 7 bases; nucleotides outside the gene matches: 6. CDR3 in amino acids: CAIRAGTGIEKLFF. The DNA of the CDR3 is TGTGCCATCAGAGCCGGGACAGGGATTGAAAAACTGTTTTTT.

The chain employs TRBV6-1 and TRBJ1-3; no definite D call. Per germline, CDR1 MNHNS and CDR2 SASEGT. V was clipped by 4 bases and J by 8 bases, with 12 bases between them. The CDR3 covers 13 residues. In DNA, the CDR3 is TGTGCCAGCAGTGTCCCGAGGAGAGACACCATATATTTT. It specifies CASSVPRRDTIYF.

The CDR3 reads CASSYGTPGGSYEQYF. CDR3 DNA sequence: TGTGCCAGCAGTTACGGGACCCCAGGGGGCTCCTACGAGCAGTACTTC. The chain uses TRBV6-4 and TRBJ2-7; 7 bases align to TRBD1. Germline assignment: CDR1 MRHNA and CDR2 SNTAGT. Germline trimming cut 5 bases from V and 0 bases from J; bases unmatched to any gene: 10. The CDR3 totals 16 residues.

The V gene is TRBV5-6, the J gene TRBJ1-2; D gene ambiguous. CDR1 SGHDT and CDR2 YYEEEE come from the germline V gene. V dropped 0 bases and J dropped 3 bases, with 6 bases sitting between them. This CDR3 is 13 amino acids long. The CDR3 region has the DNA TGTGCCAGCAGCTTGGTTCAGGACTATGGCTACACCTTC. Translation gives CASSLVQDYGYTF.

In its sample, this clone was seen a few times. This chain uses TRBV7-9 with TRBJ1-2; perhaps TRBD1 as D (5 bases). V lost 5 bases and J 7 bases, leaving 11 bases between the germline ends. The length of the CDR3 is 12 residues. Per germline, CDR1 SEHNR and CDR2 FQNEAQ (reference sequence). The CDR3 here is CASSRPGFGYTF. The CDR3, as DNA: TGTGCCAGCAGCCGCCCAGGGTTTGGCTACACCTTC.